The present TCR beta chain was sequenced within a study of T cell responses to AZD1222 COVID-19 vaccine. Germline loops: CDR1 DFQATT, CDR2 SNEGSKA (reference sequence). The CDR3 runs 11 residues. Trimming stripped 3 bases from V and 5 bases from J, with 7 bases between. In regard to this clone: No antigen is known for it.

Whole-study results and caveats: Most donors were white British, females outnumbered males, and clonal diversity was possibly underestimated. Only after the peak T cell response were repertoires sampled. At baseline, seropositivity was found in only six or seven AZD1222 recipients.

Repertoires were generated with immunoSEQ multiplex PCR, while TCRdb's copy carries only in-frame clones and drops some. The sample records 150,000 or so clones, roughly nine tenths being singletons. The sample here was peripheral blood, taken on day 0 of AZD1222 vaccination. The sequence was obtained from an adult in good health. The chain combines TRBV20-1 with TRBJ2-5, with no clear D. This CDR3 reads CSARRMETQYF. For the CDR3, the DNA is TGCAGTGCTAGGCGTATGGAGACCCAGTACTTC.